A selection of T cell receptor beta chains follows, all from one sample in a study of T cell responses to AZD1222 COVID-19 vaccine. The table came from immunoSEQ multiplex PCR; TCRdb's copy has only in-frame clones and leaves some out. This table holds 90,000 to 110,000 clones, 91% found once. The specimen was peripheral blood, collected on day 0 of AZD1222 vaccination. These receptors all come from an adult in good health. Both conserved end residues are part of each CDR3.

CASTTKDKETQYF | TRBJ2-5 | TRBV5-6
CASSYSLAAGIAKNIQYF | TRBJ2-4 | TRBV6-2/TRBV6-3
CASSLVRASGDTDTQYF | TRBJ2-3 | TRBV5-6
CASSPGTGAENEQFF | TRBJ2-1 | TRBV6-5
CASSAGAGNTIYF | TRBJ1-3 | TRBV2
CASSLHLNTEAFF | TRBJ1-1 | TRBV12-3/TRBV12-4
CASWELGDGTGELFF | TRBJ2-2 | TRBV5-6
CASSQFSTGTGDSPLHF | TRBJ1-6 | TRBV4-2
CASSRTGNSPLHF | TRBJ1-6 | TRBV6-5
CASSPLPRDEQFF | TRBJ2-1 | TRBV18
CASSWGDGQPQHF | TRBJ1-5 | TRBV5-6
CASNQLGPNTEAFF | TRBJ1-1 | TRBV6-5
CASSQEGENTEAFF | TRBJ1-1 | TRBV4-1
CAISESTEQAQYF | TRBJ2-5 | TRBV10-3
CASSTTQTPLTDYGYTF | TRBJ1-2 | TRBV19
CASSLRYEQYF | TRBJ2-7 | TRBV3-1/TRBV3-2
CALRDRELTEAFF | TRBJ1-1 | TRBV19
CASSLSGSRLNTEAFF | TRBJ1-1 | TRBV18
CASSPITSGTVPWQFF | TRBJ2-1 | TRBV27
CASSLRQGAGELFF | TRBJ2-2 | TRBV4-3
CASSLEAAVSNTEAFF | TRBJ1-1 | TRBV5-1
CASSDGQGTSGANVLTF | TRBJ2-6 | TRBV10-1
CASSLTSDTYNEQFF | TRBJ2-1 | TRBV7-3
CASSPCAGFQETQYF | TRBJ2-5 | TRBV27
CASSASGLNQPQHF | TRBJ1-5 | TRBV10-2
CARRALYQETQYF | TRBJ2-5 | TRBV27
CASSQSGTGNEKLFF | TRBJ1-4 | TRBV3-1/TRBV3-2
CASSIRGDTEAFF | TRBJ1-1 | TRBV19
CASSHQWDDAHEQFF | TRBJ2-1 | TRBV5-1
CASRGGQGGDEKLFF | TRBJ1-4 | TRBV6-5
CASSQGASGGNEQFF | TRBJ2-1 | TRBV4-2
CASSNWTATNEKLFF | TRBJ1-4 | TRBV7-9
CASSLDTHYGYTF | TRBJ1-2 | TRBV5-6
CASSLGQGLWETQYF | TRBJ2-5 | TRBV6-5
CASSHPRGNTEAFF | TRBJ1-1 | TRBV4-2
CASSLVGNSPLHF | TRBJ1-6 | TRBV5-1
CASSEGGVSFEQYF | TRBJ2-7 | TRBV2
CASSFRTAGPYEQYF | TRBJ2-7 | TRBV11-3
CASSWTGGEQYF | TRBJ2-7 | TRBV5-5
CASSVGQMSSYNSPLHF | TRBJ1-6 | TRBV9
CASSVTGLSYEQYF | TRBJ2-7 | TRBV9
CASRDGRNTEAFF | TRBJ1-1 | TRBV5-4
CASSLDPDTEAFF | TRBJ1-1 | TRBV7-8
CSARMGNGYTF | TRBJ1-2 | TRBV20-1
CASSYGGGGIYEQYF | TRBJ2-7 | TRBV6-5
CAISESSSALSYNEQFF | TRBJ2-1 | TRBV10-3